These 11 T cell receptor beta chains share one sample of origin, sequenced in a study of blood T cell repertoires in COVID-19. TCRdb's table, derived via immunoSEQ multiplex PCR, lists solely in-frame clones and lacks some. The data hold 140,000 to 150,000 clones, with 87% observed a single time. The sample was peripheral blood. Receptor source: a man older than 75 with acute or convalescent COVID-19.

CDR3 sequence: CASSDPGQGLNSPLHF. Written as DNA, the CDR3 is TGTGCCAGCAGTGACCCGGGACAGGGGTTGAATTCACCCCTCCACTTT. The chain is built from TRBV6-1 and TRBJ1-6; TRBD1 matches at 10 bases. V shed 3 bases and J 7 bases; nucleotides not matched to a gene: 6. This CDR3 comprises 16 residues. Germline V gene data show CDR1 as MNHNS and CDR2 as SASEGT.

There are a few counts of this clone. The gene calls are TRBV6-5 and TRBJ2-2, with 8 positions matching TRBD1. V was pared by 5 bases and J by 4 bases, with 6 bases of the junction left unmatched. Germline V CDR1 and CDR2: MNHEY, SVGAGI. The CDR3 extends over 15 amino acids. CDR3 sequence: CASSTDRAATGELFF. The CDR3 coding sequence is TGTGCCAGCAGTACGGACAGGGCGGCCACCGGGGAGCTGTTTTTT.

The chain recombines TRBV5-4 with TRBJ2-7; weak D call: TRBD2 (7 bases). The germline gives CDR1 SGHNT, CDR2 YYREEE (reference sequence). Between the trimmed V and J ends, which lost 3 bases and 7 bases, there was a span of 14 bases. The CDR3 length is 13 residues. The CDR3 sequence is CASSWGGAGEQYF. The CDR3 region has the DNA TGTGCCAGCAGCTGGGGGGGGGCGGGTGAGCAGTACTTC.

In DNA form, the CDR3 reads TGTGCCAGCAGTTACAGGACAGGGGCTAAGAACACTGAAGCTTTCTTT. Its protein product is CASSYRTGAKNTEAFF. The chain carries TRBV6-5 and TRBJ1-1; 9 bases are a match to TRBD1. Looked up from germline, CDR1 is MNHEY and CDR2 is SVGAGI. V gave up 2 bases and J gave up 1 base; unmatched junction bases: 5. The CDR3 extends over 16 amino acids.

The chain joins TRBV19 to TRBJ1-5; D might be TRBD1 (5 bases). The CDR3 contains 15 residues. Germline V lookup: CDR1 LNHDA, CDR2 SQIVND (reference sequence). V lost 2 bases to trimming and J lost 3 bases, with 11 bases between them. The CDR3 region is CASSIRTGFNQPQHF. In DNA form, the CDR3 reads TGTGCCAGTAGTATACGCACAGGCTTCAATCAGCCCCAGCATTTT.

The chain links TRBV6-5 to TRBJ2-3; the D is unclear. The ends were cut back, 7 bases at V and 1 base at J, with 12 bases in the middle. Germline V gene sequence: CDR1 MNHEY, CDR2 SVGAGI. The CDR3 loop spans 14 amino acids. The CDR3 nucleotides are TGTGCCAGCAATCAAGTCCGGGGCACAGATACGCAGTATTTT. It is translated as CASNQVRGTDTQYF.

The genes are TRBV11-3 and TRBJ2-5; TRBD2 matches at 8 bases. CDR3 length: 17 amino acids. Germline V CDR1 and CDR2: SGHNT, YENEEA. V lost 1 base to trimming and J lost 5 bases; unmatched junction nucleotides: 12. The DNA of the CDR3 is TGTGCCAGCAGCTTAGGCGGGGGGAGGGAGGCGGTGGAGACCCAGTACTTC. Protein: CASSLGGGREAVETQYF.

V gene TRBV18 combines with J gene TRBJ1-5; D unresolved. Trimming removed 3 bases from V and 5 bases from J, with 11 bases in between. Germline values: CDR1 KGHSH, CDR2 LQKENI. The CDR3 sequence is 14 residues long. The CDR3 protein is CASSPLTSDQPQHF. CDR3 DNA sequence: TGTGCCAGCTCACCTCTGACAAGTGATCAGCCCCAGCATTTT.

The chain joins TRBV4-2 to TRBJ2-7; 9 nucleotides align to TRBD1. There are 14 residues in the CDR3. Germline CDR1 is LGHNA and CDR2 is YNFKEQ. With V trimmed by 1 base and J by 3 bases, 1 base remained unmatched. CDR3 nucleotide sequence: TGTGCCAGCAGCCAAGGACAGGGGGACTACGAGCAGTACTTC. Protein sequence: CASSQGQGDYEQYF.

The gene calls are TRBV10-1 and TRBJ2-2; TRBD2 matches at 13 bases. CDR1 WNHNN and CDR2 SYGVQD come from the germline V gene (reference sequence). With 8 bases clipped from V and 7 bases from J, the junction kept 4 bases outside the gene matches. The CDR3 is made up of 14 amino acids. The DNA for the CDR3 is TGCGCCAGCGGTCGACTAGCGGGAGGCGGGGAGCTGTTTTTT. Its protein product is CASGRLAGGGELFF.

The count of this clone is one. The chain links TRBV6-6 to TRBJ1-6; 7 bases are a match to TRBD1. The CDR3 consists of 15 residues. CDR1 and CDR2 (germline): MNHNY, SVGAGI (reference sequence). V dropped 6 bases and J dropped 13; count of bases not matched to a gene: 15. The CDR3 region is CASRPIGQEPSPLHF. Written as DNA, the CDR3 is TGTGCCAGCAGACCCATCGGACAGGAGCCAAGTCCCCTCCACTTT.